These 30 T cell receptor beta chains were sequenced from one sample in a study of OX40 agonist ivuxolimab in advanced cancers. Assay used: immunoSEQ multiplex PCR; TCRdb lists only in-frame clones, some missing. The table has about 72,000 clones, less than 90% seen once. The sample consisted of CD4+ or CD8+ T cells sorted from blood, taken in a trial of the OX40 agonist ivuxolimab. These receptors were collected from an adult with an advanced solid tumor such as melanoma, head and neck, liver or kidney cancer.

V is TRBV10-1 and J is TRBJ2-5; D not resolved. V was clipped by 3 bases and J by 5 bases, with 10 bases between them. CDR1 and CDR2 from the germline V gene are WNHNN and SYGVQD (reference sequence). This CDR3 spans 13 amino acids. The CDR3 sequence: CASSDQQRETQYF. CDR3 sequence (DNA): TGCGCCAGCAGTGATCAACAGAGGGAGACCCAGTACTTC.

J is TRBJ2-5 and V is TRBV7-9, with 8 bases matching TRBD2. Germline CDR1 reads SEHNR; CDR2 reads FQNEAQ (reference sequence). V was pared by 5 bases and J by 3 bases, with 14 bases of the junction left unmatched. The length of the CDR3 is 17 residues. CDR3 amino acids: CASSAPPGTSVKETQYF. The DNA of the CDR3 is TGTGCCAGCAGCGCCCCTCCCGGGACTAGTGTCAAAGAGACCCAGTACTTC.

The chain recombines TRBV19 with TRBJ1-4; no clear D. CDR3 length: 14 residues. Trimming took off 5 bases at V and 5 bases at J, with 12 bases between the two ends. CDR1 is LNHDA, CDR2 SQIVND, per germline (reference sequence). The CDR3, as DNA: TGTGCCAGTAGTTCACCGGGCCACAATGAAAAACTGTTTTTT. This gives the protein CASSSPGHNEKLFF.

This clone was observed once. The gene calls are TRBV6-6 and TRBJ2-1; 9 bases fit TRBD2. V lost 7 bases to trimming and J lost 5 bases; unmatched junction nucleotides: 12. This CDR3 has 16 residues. The germline V gene has CDR1 MNHNY and CDR2 SVGAGI (reference sequence). In DNA form, the CDR3 reads TGTGCCAGCATTTGGTCCCCAAGCGGGGGGCACAATGAGCAGTTCTTC. Protein sequence: CASIWSPSGGHNEQFF.

This clone was found once. V gene TRBV4-2 combines with J gene TRBJ1-5; 7 bases agree with TRBD1. There are 15 residues in the CDR3. Germline trimming cut 1 base from V and 9 bases from J; bases unmatched to any gene: 9. Germline CDR1 is LGHNA and CDR2 is YNFKEQ. The CDR3 region is CASSQGGTASWPQHF. CDR3 sequence (DNA): TGTGCCAGCAGCCAAGGTGGGACAGCCTCGTGGCCCCAGCATTTT.

The chain carries TRBV7-8 and TRBJ1-1, with a possible D match to TRBD1 (6 bases). Deletions cut 5 bases from V and 4 bases from J, with 17 bases between. Germline CDR1 is SGHVS and CDR2 is FQNEAQ. There are 15 residues in the CDR3. The CDR3 nucleotides are TGTGCCAGCAGCCGGAGCGCAGGGGTATTCACTGAAGCTTTCTTT. This gives the protein CASSRSAGVFTEAFF. The full variable domain, with the rest looked up from reference TRBV7-8 and TRBJ1-1, is GAGVSQSPRYKVAKRGQDVALRCDPISGHVSLFWYQQALGQGPEFLTYFQNEAQLDKSGLPSDRFFAERPEGSVSTLKIQRTQQEDSAVYLCASSRSAGVFTEAFFGQGTRLTVV.

The V gene is TRBV19, the J gene TRBJ1-2, with 7 bases aligning to TRBD1. From germline, CDR1 is LNHDA and CDR2 SQIVND (reference sequence). Unmatched junction bases numbered 5, after V lost 5 bases and J lost 5 bases. This CDR3 has 13 amino acids. CDR3 amino acids: CASSDRAGYGYTF. CDR3 in DNA: TGTGCCAGTAGTGACAGGGCGGGGTATGGCTACACCTTC.

A note on this clone: The sample holds other DNA sequences that translate to the same CDR3. The chain is built from TRBV27 and TRBJ2-5; D might be TRBD2 (5 bases). This CDR3 is 13 amino acids long. Germline V gives CDR1 MNHEY, CDR2 SMNVEV (reference sequence). Trimming cost V 4 bases and J 2 bases, with 8 bases left between them. Here the CDR3 DNA reads TGTGCCAGCAGTTCCAGACTACAAGAGACCCAGTACTTC. As protein: CASSSRLQETQYF.

CDR3 sequence reads: CASSLVGMSEQYF. The CDR3 DNA follows: TGTGCCAGCAGCTTAGTAGGGATGAGCGAGCAGTACTTC. The V call is TRBV11-1, the J call TRBJ2-7; D gene ambiguous. Per germline, CDR1 SGHAT and CDR2 FQDESV (reference sequence). This CDR3 comprises 13 residues. Trimming stripped 1 base from V and 6 bases from J, with 10 bases between.

The J gene is TRBJ2-3, the V gene TRBV5-4; 12 positions agree with TRBD2. V lost 4 bases to trimming and J lost 5 bases; unmatched junction nucleotides: 8. This CDR3 comprises 16 residues. Germline V gene sequence: CDR1 SGHNT, CDR2 YYREEE (reference sequence). The DNA of the CDR3 is TGTGCCAGCAGCAAGGGACTAGCGGGCGGTGTAGATACGCAGTATTTT. Protein sequence: CASSKGLAGGVDTQYF.

The chain employs TRBV12-2 and TRBJ2-4; the table's D call of TRBD1 was not tested on the DNA. TRBV12-2 is classified as a pseudogene. The CDR3 runs to 14 residues. The CDR3 coding sequence is TGTGCAAGTCGCTTAGTGGGACAGGGGGACATTCAGTACTTC. The encoded protein is CASRLVGQGDIQYF.

In its sample, this clone was seen once. The V call is TRBV19, the J call TRBJ2-1; TRBD2 agrees at 7 bases. After removal of 6 bases from V and 11 bases from J, the junction contained 13 bases not matched to a gene. The CDR3 has 14 residues. Germline CDR1 reads LNHDA; CDR2 reads SQIVND (reference sequence). As DNA, the CDR3 is TGTGCCAGTAGCTCCACGGGGGGTGAGCTACAGCAGTTCTTC. Translated: CASSSTGGELQQFF.

The J gene is TRBJ1-1, the V gene TRBV27; D remains unclear. V gave up 2 bases and J gave up 8 bases, with 12 bases separating them. This CDR3 comprises 13 residues. Germline assignment: CDR1 MNHEY and CDR2 SMNVEV (reference sequence). The chain's CDR3 is CASSLAGSGEAFF. CDR3 nucleotides: TGTGCCAGCAGTTTAGCGGGGTCTGGAGAAGCTTTCTTT.

On this clone itself: The junction differs from germline at one of its ends, possibly a read error. Other DNA sequences within the sample encode an identical CDR3. V and J are TRBV7-2 and TRBJ2-2, with D possibly being TRBD2 (6 bases). Germline V gene lookup returns CDR1 SGHTA and CDR2 FQGNSA. The CDR3 has 16 amino acids. This chain's CDR3 is CASSLDGAGLAGELFF. The CDR3 region has the DNA TGTGCCAGCAGCTTAGATGGTGCGGGGTTGGCCGGGGAGCTATTTTTT. The full variable domain, with the rest looked up from reference TRBV7-2 and TRBJ2-2, is GAGVSQSPSNKVTEKGKDVELRCDPISGHTALYWYRQSLGQGLEFLIYFQGNSAPDKSGLPSDRFSAERTGGSVSTLTIQRTQQEDSAVYLCASSLDGAGLAGELFFGEGSRLTVL.

V usage is TRBV19 and J usage is TRBJ2-5; D gene uncertain. The CDR3 consists of 13 residues. Germline CDR1 is LNHDA and CDR2 is SQIVND (reference sequence). V lost 4 bases, J lost 2 bases, and 8 bases lay in between. The chain's CDR3 is CASSRSVQETQYF. The CDR3 DNA is TGTGCCAGTAGTAGGTCAGTACAAGAGACCCAGTACTTC.

Remarks on this clone: Its ends do not fully match the called genes, so a read error is possible. The genes are TRBV5-4 and TRBJ1-1; no clear D gene. CDR1 and CDR2 from the germline V gene are SGHNT and YYREEE (reference sequence). The CDR3 is made up of 8 amino acids. Written as DNA, the CDR3 is TGCTATGTTACTGAAGCTTTCTTT. Amino acid sequence: CYVTEAFF.

V is TRBV2 and J is TRBJ1-5; D not certain. The CDR3 spans 12 residues. V was clipped by 1 base and J by 7 bases, with 5 bases between them. Germline V lookup: CDR1 SNHLY, CDR2 FYNNEI. The CDR3 coding sequence is TGTGCCAGCAGTGAAGTGGGGCAGCCCCAGCATTTT. Protein: CASSEVGQPQHF. The complete variable domain, with remaining parts taken from reference TRBV2 and TRBJ1-5, reads EPEVTQTPSHQVTQMGQEVILRCVPISNHLYFYWYRQILGQKVEFLVSFYNNEISEKSEIFDDQFSVERPDGSNFTLKIRSTKLEDSAMYFCASSEVGQPQHFGDGTRLSIL.

This clone was counted a few times. V is TRBV30 and J is TRBJ1-1; no definite D call. The V gene's germline CDR1 is GTSNPN and CDR2 SVGIG (reference sequence). V lost 3 bases, J lost 2 bases, and 13 bases lay in between. CDR3 size: 14 residues. The CDR3 DNA reads TGTGCCTGGAGCGTAGGATGGGGAAACACTGAAGCTTTCTTT. Its protein is CAWSVGWGNTEAFF.

The chain couples TRBV5-1 to TRBJ2-5; 11 bases match TRBD2. With V trimmed by 7 bases and J by 9 bases, 11 bases remained unmatched. CDR1 is SGHRS and CDR2 is YFSETQ in the germline V gene. The CDR3 is 14 residues long. CDR3 coding DNA: TGCGCCAGCGGCGAGGGAATAGCGGGAGGGCCCCAGTACTTC. This codes for CASGEGIAGGPQYF.

The V gene is TRBV29-1, the J gene TRBJ1-4; 9 bases are shared with TRBD1. CDR1 is SQVTM, CDR2 ANQGSEA, per germline. Trimming at V came to 6 bases and at J to 10 bases, leaving 6 bases not matched to a gene. The CDR3 extends over 12 amino acids. The CDR3 loop reads CSVGDRAGKLFF. As DNA, the CDR3 is TGCAGCGTCGGGGACAGGGCTGGAAAACTGTTTTTT.

The chain links TRBV5-4 to TRBJ1-2, with 9 bases fitting TRBD1. The CDR3 sequence is 15 residues long. With 0 bases clipped from V and 3 bases from J, the junction kept 3 bases outside the gene matches. Germline CDR1 SGHNT, CDR2 YYREEE (reference sequence). The CDR3 region is CASSLETGGDYGYTF. The CDR3 nucleotides are TGTGCCAGCAGCTTGGAGACAGGGGGAGACTATGGCTACACCTTC.

This sequence joins TRBV28 and TRBJ2-5; either TRBD1 or TRBD2 may supply D (5 bases each). The V end was cut by 6 bases, the J end by 5 bases, with 22 bases between. CDR1 MDHEN and CDR2 SYDVKM come from the germline V gene. The CDR3 extends over 16 amino acids. Written as DNA, the CDR3 is TGTGCCAGCAGCCCCCGGGGCCGCGGTAATAGTGAGACCCAGTACTTC. This encodes CASSPRGRGNSETQYF. Variable domain in full (rest from reference TRBV28 and TRBJ2-5): DVKVTQSSRYLVKRTGEKVFLECVQDMDHENMFWYRQDPGLGLRLIYFSYDVKMKEKGDIPEGYSVSREKKERFSLILESASTNQTSMYLCASSPRGRGNSETQYFGPGTRLLVL.

This chain links TRBV14 with TRBJ1-2; the D gene is possibly TRBD1 (5 bases). The CDR3 sequence is 14 residues long. Germline CDR1 SGHDN, CDR2 FVKESK. V lost 4 bases to trimming and J lost 7 bases, with 16 bases between them. The CDR3 is CASSLFTGGGGYTF. The CDR3 DNA reads TGTGCCAGCAGCCTCTTTACCGGGGGTGGTGGCTACACCTTC.

The chain has TRBV30 and TRBJ2-5; possible D gene TRBD2, 6 bases. TRBJ2-7 matches the DNA end more closely, so the J call is doubtful. The V gene's germline CDR1 is GTSNPN and CDR2 SVGIG (reference sequence). The CDR3 is 15 amino acids. The CDR3 is CAWSLAPSPSYEQYF. The CDR3 nucleotides read TGTGCCTGGAGTCTAGCGCCCTCACCATCCTACGAGCAGTACTTC.

This sequence joins TRBV7-2 and TRBJ2-3; D not certain. From germline, CDR1 is SGHTA and CDR2 FQGNSA. This CDR3 region has 14 residues. Trimming cost V 5 bases and J 2 bases, with 11 bases left between them. For the CDR3, the DNA is TGTGCCAGCAGCCTCCGTCTTACCACAGATACGCAGTATTTT. Translated, it gives CASSLRLTTDTQYF.

This clone was detected once. The V call is TRBV11-3, the J call TRBJ2-7, with TRBD2 matching over 7 bases. From germline, CDR1 is SGHNT and CDR2 YENEEA. V lost 0 bases to trimming and J lost 0 bases; unmatched junction nucleotides: 5. The CDR3 spans 16 residues. CDR3 nucleotides: TGTGCCAGCAGCTTAGATGGGGGGGGGACCTCCTACGAGCAGTACTTC. Translating gives CASSLDGGGTSYEQYF.

This chain joins TRBV15 and TRBJ2-1, with 7 positions matching TRBD1. CDR1 and CDR2 from the germline V gene are LNHNV and YYDKDF (reference sequence). Trimming at V came to 0 bases and at J to 10 bases, leaving 15 bases not matched to a gene. The CDR3 covers 17 residues. The CDR3 DNA is TGTGCCACCAGCAGAGACCTGGACAGGCTCCAGGTTGGGGAGCAGTTCTTC. Amino acids: CATSRDLDRLQVGEQFF. Full variable domain (remainder filled in from reference TRBV15 and TRBJ2-1): DAMVIQNPRYQVTQFGKPVTLSCSQTLNHNVMYWYQQKSSQAPKLLFHYYDKDFNNEADTPDNFQSRRPNTSFCFLDIRSPGLGDTAMYLCATSRDLDRLQVGEQFFGPGTRLTVL.

The rearrangement uses TRBV5-1 and TRBJ2-3; 10 bases are shared with TRBD2. This CDR3 is 13 amino acids long. Trimming removed 7 bases from V and 2 bases from J; junction bases left unmatched: 1. CDR1 and CDR2 (germline): SGHRS, YFSETQ. As DNA, the CDR3 is TGCGCCAGCGGACTAGCGGACACAGATACGCAGTATTTT. Amino acids: CASGLADTDTQYF.

The V gene is TRBV11-3, the J gene TRBJ2-5; a possible D gene is TRBD1 (5 bases). Germline V gene sequence: CDR1 SGHNT, CDR2 YENEEA. The CDR3 totals 14 residues. The germline V and J ends were trimmed by 5 bases and 4 bases, with 14 bases remaining between them. The CDR3, as DNA: TGTGCCAGCAGCCCCTCCAGGGTCCCAGAGACCCAGTACTTC. Amino acid sequence: CASSPSRVPETQYF.

The V and J genes are TRBV10-1 and TRBJ2-3; TRBD1 matches 7 bases. The CDR3 length is 13 residues. V shed 6 bases, J shed 6 bases, and the junction held 6 bases outside the gene matches. From germline, CDR1 is WNHNN and CDR2 SYGVQD (reference sequence). The CDR3 DNA sequence: TGCGCCAGCAGCCTACAGGGGAGTGATACGCAGTATTTT. It codes for CASSLQGSDTQYF.